This T cell receptor beta chain was sequenced in a study of T-cell memory formation after mild COVID-19. Study-level findings and limits: A subset of responding clones appeared in pre-infection memory, suggesting cross-reactive memory joined.

Researchers used 5'RACE with constant-segment primers to make TCR alpha and TCR beta cDNA libraries that carry sample barcodes and UMIs. TCRdb called the 5' RACE reads again in MiXCR, with one record for every CDR3 protein. The sample carries 200,000 to 300,000 distinct CDR3 sequences, 16% recorded once. In its sample, this clonotype was seen a few times. Its antigen is not known. The CDR3 runs 13 residues. The ends were cut back, 10 bases at V and 4 bases at J, with 16 bases in the middle. Germline loops: CDR1 MNHNY, CDR2 SVGAGI (reference sequence). This clonotype was sampled from a young man who had mild COVID-19 (a few samples of this study predate the infection). Cell type and time point are not known. This chain joins TRBV6-6 and TRBJ1-2; D is uncertain. What was sequenced was PBMCs or a T cell subset sorted from them (not recorded which). In DNA, the CDR3 is TGTGCCACTTTTCCGGACGGAACCTATGGCTACACCTTC. It yields the protein CATFPDGTYGYTF.